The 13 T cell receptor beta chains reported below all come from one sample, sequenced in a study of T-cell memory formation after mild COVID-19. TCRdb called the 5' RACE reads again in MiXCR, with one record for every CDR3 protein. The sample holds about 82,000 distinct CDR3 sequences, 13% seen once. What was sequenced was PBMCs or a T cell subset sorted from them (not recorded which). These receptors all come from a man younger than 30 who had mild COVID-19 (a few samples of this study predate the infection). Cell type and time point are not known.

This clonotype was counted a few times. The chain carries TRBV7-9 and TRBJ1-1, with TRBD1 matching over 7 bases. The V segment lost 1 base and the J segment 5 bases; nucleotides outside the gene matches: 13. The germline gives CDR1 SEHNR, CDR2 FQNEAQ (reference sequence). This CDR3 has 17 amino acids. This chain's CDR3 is CASSLGPYRGRLTEAFF. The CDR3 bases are TGTGCCAGCAGCTTAGGGCCATATAGGGGGCGATTGACTGAAGCTTTCTTT.

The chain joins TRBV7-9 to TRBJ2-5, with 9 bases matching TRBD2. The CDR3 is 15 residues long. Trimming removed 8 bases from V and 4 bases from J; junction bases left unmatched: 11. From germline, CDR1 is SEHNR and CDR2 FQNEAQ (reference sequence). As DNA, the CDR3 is TGTGCCAGCTACTTAGCGGGGGTACGTGGAGAGACCCAGTACTTC. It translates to CASYLAGVRGETQYF.

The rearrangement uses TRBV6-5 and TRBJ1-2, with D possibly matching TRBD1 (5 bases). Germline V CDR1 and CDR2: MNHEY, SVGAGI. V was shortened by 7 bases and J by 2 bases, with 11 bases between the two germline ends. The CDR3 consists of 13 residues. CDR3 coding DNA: TGTGCCAGCACCCCCCAGGGCAACTATGGCTACACCTTC. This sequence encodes CASTPQGNYGYTF.

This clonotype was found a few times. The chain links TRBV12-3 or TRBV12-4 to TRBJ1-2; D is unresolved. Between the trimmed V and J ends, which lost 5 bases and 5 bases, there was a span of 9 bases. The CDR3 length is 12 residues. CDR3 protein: CASSPRSYGYTF. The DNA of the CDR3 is TGTGCCAGCAGTCCCCGGTCTTATGGCTACACCTTC.

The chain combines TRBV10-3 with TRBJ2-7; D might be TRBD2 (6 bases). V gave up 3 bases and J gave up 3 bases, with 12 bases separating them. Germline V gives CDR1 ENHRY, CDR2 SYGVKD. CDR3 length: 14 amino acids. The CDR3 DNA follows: TGTGCCATCAGTGACGGGCCCGGGGGCTACGAGCAGTACTTC. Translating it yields CAISDGPGGYEQYF.

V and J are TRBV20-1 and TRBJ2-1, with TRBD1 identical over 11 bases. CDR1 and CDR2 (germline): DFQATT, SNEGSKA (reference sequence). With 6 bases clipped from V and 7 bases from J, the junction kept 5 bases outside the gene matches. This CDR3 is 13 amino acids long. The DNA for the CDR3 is TGCAGTGCGGACTGGGACAGGGGGAATGAGCAGTTCTTC. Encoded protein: CSADWDRGNEQFF.

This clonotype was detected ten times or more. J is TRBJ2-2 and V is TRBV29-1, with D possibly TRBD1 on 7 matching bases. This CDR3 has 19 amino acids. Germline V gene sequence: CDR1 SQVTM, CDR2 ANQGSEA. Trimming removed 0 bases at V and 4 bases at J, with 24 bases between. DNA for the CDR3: TGCAGCGTTGAAGATCCATTTAACGGAGGGACAGTAAGCACCGGGGAGCTGTTTTTT. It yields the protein CSVEDPFNGGTVSTGELFF.

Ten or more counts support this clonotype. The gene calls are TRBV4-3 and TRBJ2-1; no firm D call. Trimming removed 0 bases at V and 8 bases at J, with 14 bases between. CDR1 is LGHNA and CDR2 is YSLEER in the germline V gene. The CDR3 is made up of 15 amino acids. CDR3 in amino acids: CASSQENWAADEQFF. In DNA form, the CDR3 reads TGCGCCAGCAGCCAAGAAAATTGGGCTGCGGATGAGCAGTTCTTC.

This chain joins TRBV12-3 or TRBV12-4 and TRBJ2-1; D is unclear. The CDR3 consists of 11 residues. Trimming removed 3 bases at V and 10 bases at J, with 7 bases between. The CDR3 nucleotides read TGTGCCAGCAGTTTCATGGGGGAGCAGTTCTTC. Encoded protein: CASSFMGEQFF.

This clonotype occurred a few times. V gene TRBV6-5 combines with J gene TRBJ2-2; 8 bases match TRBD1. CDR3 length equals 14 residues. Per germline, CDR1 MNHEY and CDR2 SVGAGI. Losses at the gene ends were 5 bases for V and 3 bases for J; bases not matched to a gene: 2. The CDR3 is CASSQGAYTGELFF. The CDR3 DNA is TGTGCCAGCAGTCAGGGGGCGTACACCGGGGAGCTGTTTTTT.

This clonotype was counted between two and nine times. CDR3: CASGLGGGPTPQETQYF. CDR3 sequence (DNA): TGTGCTAGTGGTTTGGGGGGAGGGCCCACCCCCCAAGAGACCCAGTACTTC. The rearrangement links TRBV12-5 to TRBJ2-5; 7 positions match TRBD2. Trimming removed 1 base from V and 1 base from J; junction bases left unmatched: 9. This CDR3 is built from 17 residues. CDR1 is LGHNT and CDR2 is FRNRAP in the germline V gene.

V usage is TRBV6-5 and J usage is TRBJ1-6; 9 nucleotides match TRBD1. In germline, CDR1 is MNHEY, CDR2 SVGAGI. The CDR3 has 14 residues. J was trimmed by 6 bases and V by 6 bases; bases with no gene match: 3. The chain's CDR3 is CASSRDRVNSPLHF. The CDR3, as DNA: TGTGCCAGCAGCCGGGACAGGGTTAATTCACCCCTCCACTTT.

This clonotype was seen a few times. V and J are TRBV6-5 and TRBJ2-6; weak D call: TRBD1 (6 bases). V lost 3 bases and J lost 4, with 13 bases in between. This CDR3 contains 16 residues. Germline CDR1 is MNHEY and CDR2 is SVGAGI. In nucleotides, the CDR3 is TGTGCCAGCAGTTATGGGGGCAGGGTCGGGGCCAACGTCCTGACTTTC. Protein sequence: CASSYGGRVGANVLTF.